The following is a TCR beta chain sequence with its context. Its matching antigen is unknown. This CDR3 has 16 amino acids. The ends were cut back, 5 bases at V and 1 base at J, with 18 bases in the middle. This entry comes from a study of blood T cells in healthy people across ages. Whole-study results and caveats: It was not known whether donors were CMV positive (a possible confounder of expanded clonotype changes).

Together with a sample-barcoded 5' primer, a J-beta primer mix was included in a second PCR lasting about 7 to 12 cycles. TCRdb independently ran MiXCR on the 5' RACE reads; one entry per CDR3 protein. In the table there are approximately 960,000 distinct CDR3 sequences, about 28% of which are singletons. These data also formed part of another study, on T cells of mothers and their children. According to that study: Reverse transcription into cDNA received all extracted RNA, at approximately 1.5 ug per 15 ul. Slightly higher overlap, not significant, was seen in related mother-child pairs than in unrelated pairs.

The receptor's source is a woman in her 40s in good health. This chain links TRBV12-3 or TRBV12-4 with TRBJ2-7, with D possibly being TRBD1 (6 bases). The sequencing input was blood. The CDR3 sequence: CASSPHRDMGSYEQYF. CDR3 bases: TGTGCCAGCAGTCCCCACCGGGACATGGGATCCTACGAGCAGTACTTC.